These 20 T cell receptor beta chains came from one sample sequenced in a study of blood T cell repertoires in COVID-19. The data were produced by immunoSEQ multiplex PCR, yet TCRdb's version contains in-frame clones alone and is incomplete. The sample shows almost 400,000 clones, 80% to 90% of them seen only once. Sequencing input: peripheral blood. These receptors were collected from a woman in her sixties or seventies with COVID-19, enrolled during active disease.

The chain uses TRBV2 and TRBJ1-2; 8 nucleotides agree with TRBD1. Losses at the gene ends were 8 bases for V and 5 bases for J; bases not matched to a gene: 28. The CDR3 covers 20 residues. Germline V gene sequence: CDR1 SNHLY, CDR2 FYNNEI. The CDR3 reads CASSERGGTTGDPKPYGYTF. In DNA form, the CDR3 reads TGTGCCAGCTCCGAAAGAGGGGGTACGACAGGGGATCCCAAACCGTATGGCTACACCTTC.

The chain joins TRBV19 to TRBJ1-2; 10 positions agree with TRBD1. This CDR3 comprises 16 residues. With 4 bases clipped from V and 0 bases from J, the junction kept 5 bases outside the gene matches. The V gene's germline CDR1 is LNHDA and CDR2 SQIVND (reference sequence). The DNA of the CDR3 is TGTGCCAGTAGTAAACTCGGACAGGGGGCTAACTATGGCTACACCTTC. Amino acids: CASSKLGQGANYGYTF. The whole variable domain, filled in from reference TRBV19 and TRBJ1-2, reads DGGITQSPKYLFRKEGQNVTLSCEQNLNHDAMYWYRQDPGQGLRLIYYSQIVNDFQKGDIAEGYSVSREKKESFPLTVTSAQKNPTAFYLCASSKLGQGANYGYTFGSGTRLTVV.

The chain employs TRBV2 and TRBJ1-6; 10 bases line up with TRBD1. Looked up from germline, CDR1 is SNHLY and CDR2 is FYNNEI. The CDR3 is made up of 13 amino acids. V gave up 9 bases and J gave up 7 bases; unmatched junction bases: 3. Here the CDR3 reads CARRGQGNSPLHF. CDR3 DNA sequence: TGTGCCAGAAGGGGACAGGGGAATTCACCCCTCCACTTT. Full variable domain (missing parts from reference TRBV2 and TRBJ1-6): EPEVTQTPSHQVTQMGQEVILRCVPISNHLYFYWYRQILGQKVEFLVSFYNNEISEKSEIFDDQFSVERPDGSNFTLKIRSTKLEDSAMYFCARRGQGNSPLHFGNGTRLTVT.

In this sample, this clone turned up once. The rearrangement uses TRBV6-5 and TRBJ2-7; 7 nucleotides match TRBD2. From germline, CDR1 is MNHEY and CDR2 SVGAGI. CDR3 length equals 15 residues. Germline trimming cut 6 bases from V and 0 bases from J; bases unmatched to any gene: 8. CDR3 sequence: CASRGRGVSSYEQYF. The CDR3 bases are TGTGCCAGCAGGGGCCGGGGGGTGAGCTCCTACGAGCAGTACTTC.

The chain combines TRBV10-3 with TRBJ1-2; no clear D gene. Germline assignment: CDR1 ENHRY and CDR2 SYGVKD. V lost 10 bases, J lost 5 bases, and 14 bases lay in between. The length of the CDR3 is 12 residues. This chain's CDR3 is CATTGEGYGYTF. In nucleotides, the CDR3 is TGTGCCACCACCGGAGAAGGTTATGGCTACACCTTC.

The V and J genes are TRBV9 and TRBJ1-6; D not certain. Germline-derived CDR1 and CDR2 are SGDLS and YYNGEE. Trimming took 3 bases from V and 5 from J, leaving 6 bases between them. The CDR3 is 13 amino acids. This CDR3 reads CASSAPDNSPLHF. The CDR3 DNA is TGTGCCAGCAGCGCACCGGATAATTCACCCCTCCACTTT.

The V gene is TRBV7-3, the J gene TRBJ2-2; 9 bases fit TRBD2. This CDR3 has 16 amino acids. Germline-derived CDR1 and CDR2 are SGHTA and FQGTGA. The V segment lost 2 bases and the J segment 5 bases; nucleotides outside the gene matches: 6. The chain's CDR3 is CASSLAGGPRTGELFF. The CDR3 coding sequence is TGTGCCAGCAGCTTAGCGGGGGGGCCCCGGACCGGGGAGCTGTTTTTT.

The chain carries TRBV7-9 and TRBJ1-1; TRBD1 aligns across 9 bases. Trimming removed 5 bases from V and 4 bases from J; junction bases left unmatched: 5. The germline CDR1 and CDR2 sequences are SEHNR and FQNEAQ (reference sequence). This CDR3 is built from 14 residues. The CDR3 nucleotides are TGTGCCAGCAGCGCACAGGGGGCCCCCACTGAAGCTTTCTTT. Translating gives CASSAQGAPTEAFF.

This clone was seen only a few times. The chain recombines TRBV7-9 with TRBJ2-1; D perhaps matches TRBD2 (6 bases). Germline CDR1 reads SEHNR; CDR2 reads FQNEAQ (reference sequence). CDR3 length: 15 residues. V was trimmed by 2 bases and J by 8 bases, leaving 16 bases between them. The CDR3 loop reads CASSLRAGPRDEQFF. As DNA, the CDR3 is TGTGCCAGCAGCTTAAGAGCGGGCCCCAGGGATGAGCAGTTCTTC.

This clone was seen once. The chain recombines TRBV7-8 with TRBJ1-1; D remains ambiguous. The V gene's germline CDR1 is SGHVS and CDR2 FQNEAQ. This CDR3 has 13 amino acids. Trimming shortened V by 2 bases and J by 0 bases, and 4 bases separated the two germline ends. The CDR3 DNA sequence: TGTGCCAGCAGCTTATCCTTGAACACTGAAGCTTTCTTT. Translation gives CASSLSLNTEAFF. Variable domain in full (rest from reference TRBV7-8 and TRBJ1-1): GAGVSQSPRYKVAKRGQDVALRCDPISGHVSLFWYQQALGQGPEFLTYFQNEAQLDKSGLPSDRFFAERPEGSVSTLKIQRTQQEDSAVYLCASSLSLNTEAFFGQGTRLTVV.

The V call is TRBV29-1, the J call TRBJ2-2; 8 bases fit TRBD2. Germline lookup yields CDR1 SQVTM and CDR2 ANQGSEA. The CDR3 contains 14 residues. Unmatched junction bases numbered 4, after V lost 3 bases and J lost 4 bases. The CDR3 DNA reads as TGCAGCGTTGACCCAGCGGGGGTCACCGGGGAGCTGTTTTTT. Protein sequence: CSVDPAGVTGELFF.

V and J are TRBV5-8 and TRBJ2-1; 9 nucleotides match TRBD2. J was trimmed by 5 bases and V by 4 bases; bases with no gene match: 10. The germline V gene has CDR1 SGHTS and CDR2 YDEGEE. This CDR3 is 16 amino acids long. CDR3 loop: CASSPPGLAWDNEQFF. In DNA form, the CDR3 reads TGTGCCAGCAGCCCCCCAGGACTAGCGTGGGACAATGAGCAGTTCTTC.

This clone was recorded only once. Other DNA sequences within the sample encode an identical CDR3. The chain carries TRBV5-1 and TRBJ2-7; 7 bases match TRBD1. This CDR3 has 14 amino acids. Germline values: CDR1 SGHRS, CDR2 YFSETQ. After removal of 0 bases from V and 2 bases from J, the junction contained 2 bases not matched to a gene. The CDR3 spells CASSLVQGPYEQYF. DNA of the CDR3: TGCGCCAGCAGCTTGGTACAGGGGCCCTACGAGCAGTACTTC.

This clone was picked up a small number of times. The V gene is TRBV5-4, the J gene TRBJ1-5, with D uncertain. V was trimmed by 2 bases and J by 2 bases, leaving 14 bases between them. CDR1 SGHNT and CDR2 YYREEE come from the germline V gene (reference sequence). This CDR3 is built from 16 residues. CDR3 residues: CASSFREGGRNQPQHF. The CDR3 bases are TGTGCCAGCAGCTTTCGGGAGGGAGGTCGCAATCAGCCCCAGCATTTT.

This chain links TRBV11-2 with TRBJ2-2, with 7 bases that match TRBD2. V trimming: 5 bases; J trimming: 4 bases; junction bases outside the gene matches: 7. This CDR3 is built from 15 residues. The germline gives CDR1 SGHAT, CDR2 FQNNGV. CDR3 in amino acids: CASSPQTSFTGELFF. The CDR3 nucleotides are TGTGCCAGCAGCCCCCAGACTAGCTTCACCGGGGAGCTGTTTTTT.

This clone was detected only once. The chain employs TRBV6-6 and TRBJ2-5; a weak D match, TRBD2 (5 bases). V dropped 2 bases and J dropped 7 bases, with 14 bases sitting between them. The germline CDR1 and CDR2 sequences are MNHNY and SVGAGI (reference sequence). The CDR3 runs 14 residues. CDR3 amino acids: CASSYQPFEGTQYF. In nucleotides, the CDR3 is TGTGCCAGCAGTTACCAACCTTTTGAGGGGACCCAGTACTTC.

The gene calls are TRBV3-1 (or the pseudogene TRBV3-2) and TRBJ2-7, with 7 bases matching TRBD1. Germline V CDR1 and CDR2: LGHDT, YNNKEL (reference sequence). Unmatched junction bases numbered 10, after V lost 1 base and J lost 4 bases. The CDR3 length is 16 residues. The DNA for the CDR3 is TGTGCCAGCAGCCAAGTTAAGACAGGGCCGGGGTACGAGCAGTACTTC. This gives the protein CASSQVKTGPGYEQYF.

This sequence joins TRBV5-4 and TRBJ1-1; 7 positions match TRBD1. This CDR3 is 14 amino acids long. With 4 bases clipped from V and 4 bases from J, the junction kept 7 bases outside the gene matches. CDR1 is SGHNT and CDR2 is YYREEE in the germline V gene (reference sequence). CDR3 amino acids: CASSTMTGTTEAFF. CDR3 nucleotides: TGTGCCAGCAGCACCATGACAGGGACCACTGAAGCTTTCTTT.

V usage is TRBV19 and J usage is TRBJ2-3; 10 bases are shared with TRBD2. CDR3 length equals 16 residues. V shed 7 bases, J shed 1 base, and the junction held 8 bases outside the gene matches. Germline loops: CDR1 LNHDA, CDR2 SQIVND (reference sequence). CDR3 bases: TGTGCCAGTACCCCAGGGCTAGCGGGGGGCACAGATACGCAGTATTTT. Its protein product is CASTPGLAGGTDTQYF.

This clone came up a few times. The chain couples TRBV3-1 (or the pseudogene TRBV3-2) to TRBJ1-1; a weak D match, TRBD1 (6 bases). Trimming left V 2 bases short and J 4 bases short, with 8 bases between. The CDR3 length is 13 residues. The germline gives CDR1 LGHDT, CDR2 YNNKEL (reference sequence). The DNA for the CDR3 is TGTGCCAGCAGCCAAAACAGGGCCACTGAAGCTTTCTTT. It encodes CASSQNRATEAFF.